This T cell receptor beta chain originates from a study of HIV-infected patients and healthy controls. Germline CDR1 and CDR2: MNHEY and SMNVEV (reference sequence). V was clipped by 3 bases and J by 4 bases; unmatched bases: 7. The CDR3 covers 15 residues. This clonotype was observed at least ten times. Via MiXCR, TCRdb re-called the 5' RACE reads, giving one row per CDR3 protein. The table has more than 15,000 distinct CDR3 sequences, roughly a fifth seen once. This clonotype originated in a human donor in good health. This chain joins TRBV27 and TRBJ1-1; 8 bases are a match to TRBD1. Material: CD8+ T cells from blood. DNA of the CDR3: TGTGCCAGCAGTTTGGCGACAGGGGCGATCACTGAAGCTTTCTTT. It encodes CASSLATGAITEAFF.